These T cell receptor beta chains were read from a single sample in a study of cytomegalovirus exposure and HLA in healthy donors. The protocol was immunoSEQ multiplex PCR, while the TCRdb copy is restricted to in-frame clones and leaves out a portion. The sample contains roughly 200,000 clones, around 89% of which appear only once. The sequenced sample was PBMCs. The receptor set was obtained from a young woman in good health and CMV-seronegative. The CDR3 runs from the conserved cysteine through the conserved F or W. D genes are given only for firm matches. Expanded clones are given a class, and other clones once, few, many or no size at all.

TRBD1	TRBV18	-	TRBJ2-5	CASSPRNRGGETQYF	TGTGCCAGCTCACCAAGGAACAGGGGTGGAGAGACCCAGTACTTC
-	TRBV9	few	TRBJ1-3	CASSVDGGSSGNTIYF	TGTGCCAGCAGCGTAGATGGGGGCAGCTCTGGAAACACCATATATTTT
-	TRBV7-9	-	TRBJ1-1	CASSLALGGNTEAFF	TGTGCCAGCAGCTTAGCTCTAGGGGGTAACACTGAAGCTTTCTTT
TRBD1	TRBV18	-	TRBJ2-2	CASHRGQNTGELFF	TGTGCCAGTCACAGGGGGCAAAACACCGGGGAGCTGTTTTTT
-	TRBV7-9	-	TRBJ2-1	CASSIERDKGTNEQFF	TGTGCCAGCAGCATCGAAAGGGACAAGGGGACAAATGAGCAGTTCTTC
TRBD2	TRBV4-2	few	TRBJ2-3	CASSQEGSGGHEDTQYF	TGTGCCAGCAGCCAAGAGGGGTCGGGGGGGCATGAAGATACGCAGTATTTT
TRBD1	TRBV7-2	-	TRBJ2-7	CASSLGQRTYEQYF	TGTGCCAGCAGCTTGGGACAGAGGACGTACGAGCAGTACTTC
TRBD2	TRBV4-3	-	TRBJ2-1	CASSQETTTSGPYNEQFF	TGCGCCAGCAGCCAAGAGACGACGACTAGCGGGCCCTACAATGAGCAGTTCTTC
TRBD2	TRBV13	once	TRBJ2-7	CASSPPGGAYEQYF	TGTGCCAGCAGCCCGCCCGGGGGGGCCTACGAGCAGTACTTC
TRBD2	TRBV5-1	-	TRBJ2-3	CASSLASGGRTDTQYF	TGCGCCAGCAGCTTGGCTAGCGGGGGTCGCACAGATACGCAGTATTTT
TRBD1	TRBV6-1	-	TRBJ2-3	CASRDLGQGGDTQYF	TGTGCCAGCAGGGACTTAGGACAGGGGGGTGATACGCAGTATTTT
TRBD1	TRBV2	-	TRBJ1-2	CASSQTSTGEWYGYTF	TGTGCCAGCAGCCAAACCTCGACAGGGGAGTGGTATGGCTACACCTTC
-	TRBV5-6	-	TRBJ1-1	CASGFGWGGNTEAFF	TGTGCCAGCGGCTTTGGGTGGGGGGGTAACACTGAAGCTTTCTTT
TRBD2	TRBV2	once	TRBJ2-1	CASTAGPYNEQFF	TGTGCCAGCACAGCGGGGCCCTACAATGAGCAGTTCTTC
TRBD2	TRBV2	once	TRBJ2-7	CASAASGRPIHTNF	TGTGCCAGCGCCGCTAGCGGGAGACCCATTCACACCAACTTC
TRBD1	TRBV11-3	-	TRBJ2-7	CASSVRTGQGEQYF	TGTGCCAGCAGCGTCCGGACAGGTCAGGGCGAGCAGTACTTC
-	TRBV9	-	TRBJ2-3	CASSVRDWSTDTQYF	TGTGCCAGCAGCGTCCGGGACTGGAGCACAGATACGCAGTATTTT
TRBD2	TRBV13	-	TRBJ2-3	CASSLGLAGGTDTQYF	TGTGCCAGCAGCTTAGGCCTAGCGGGAGGCACAGATACGCAGTATTTT
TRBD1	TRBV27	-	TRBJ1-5	CASRDRMNSNQPQHF	TGTGCCAGCCGGGACAGAATGAATAGCAATCAGCCCCAGCATTTT
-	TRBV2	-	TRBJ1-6	CASSEDPGRSSPLHF	TGTGCCAGCAGTGAAGACCCAGGGAGGAGCTCACCCCTCCACTTT
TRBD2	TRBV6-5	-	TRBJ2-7	CASSKNSGGSYEQYF	TGTGCCAGCAGTAAAAATAGCGGGGGCTCCTACGAGCAGTACTTC
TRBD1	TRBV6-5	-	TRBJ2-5	CASSYLVRTGQETQYF	TGTGCCAGCAGTTACTTAGTACGGACAGGGCAAGAGACCCAGTACTTC
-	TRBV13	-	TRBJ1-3	CASSAITGGGGNTIYF	TGTGCCAGCAGCGCCATCACGGGGGGGGGTGGAAACACCATATATTTT
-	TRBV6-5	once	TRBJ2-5	CASSPRETETQYF	TGTGCCAGCAGCCCCCGGGAGACGGAGACCCAGTACTTC
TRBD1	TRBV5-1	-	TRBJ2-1	CASAETGVYNEQFF	TGCGCCAGCGCCGAGACAGGGGTCTACAATGAGCAGTTCTTC
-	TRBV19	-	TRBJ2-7	CASMGNPYEQYF	TGTGCCAGTATGGGCAATCCCTACGAGCAGTACTTC
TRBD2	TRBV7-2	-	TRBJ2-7	CASSPVGGSSYEQYF	TGTGCCAGCAGCCCCGTGGGGGGGAGCTCCTACGAGCAGTACTTC
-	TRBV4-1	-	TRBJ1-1	CASSDRGNTEAFF	TGCGCCAGCAGCGATCGGGGGAACACTGAAGCTTTCTTT
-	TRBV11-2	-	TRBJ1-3	CASSLLGWLRTGSNTIYF	TGTGCCAGCAGCTTATTAGGGTGGCTAAGGACTGGAAGTAACACCATATATTTT
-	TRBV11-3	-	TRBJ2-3	CASSPGGSDTQYF	TGTGCCAGCAGCCCAGGTGGGAGCGATACGCAGTATTTT
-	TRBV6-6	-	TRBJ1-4	CASSQEEKLFF	TGTGCCAGCAGCCAGGAAGAAAAACTGTTTTTT
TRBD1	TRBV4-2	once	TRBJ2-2	CASSHSGGYAFRRNTGELFF	TGTGCCAGCAGCCACTCAGGGGGCTACGCATTTAGGAGGAACACCGGGGAGCTGTTTTTT
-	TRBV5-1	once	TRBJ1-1	CASSLGADTEAFF	TGCGCCAGCAGCTTGGGTGCGGACACTGAAGCTTTCTTT
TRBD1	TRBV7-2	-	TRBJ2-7	CASSSALTGGYPYEQYF	TGTGCCAGCAGCTCTGCATTGACAGGGGGTTACCCTTACGAGCAGTACTTC
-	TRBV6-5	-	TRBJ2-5	CASKRTAQETQYF	TGTGCCAGCAAAAGGACTGCTCAAGAGACCCAGTACTTC
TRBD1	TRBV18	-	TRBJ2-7	CASSRGTDSYEQYF	TGTGCCAGCTCACGAGGGACAGACTCCTACGAGCAGTACTTC
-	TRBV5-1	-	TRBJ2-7	CASSLSPDSYEQYF	TGCGCCAGCAGCTTGTCGCCAGATTCCTACGAGCAGTACTTC
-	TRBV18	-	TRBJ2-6	CASSPRRGPRLSGANVLTF	TGTGCCAGCTCACCACGCCGTGGCCCCCGTCTCTCTGGGGCCAACGTCCTGACTTTC
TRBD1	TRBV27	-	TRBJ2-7	CASSLFSRGLNEQYF	TGTGCCAGCAGTTTATTTAGCAGGGGGCTCAACGAGCAGTACTTC
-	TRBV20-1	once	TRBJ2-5	CSASGQETQYF	TGCAGTGCTAGCGGGCAAGAGACCCAGTACTTC
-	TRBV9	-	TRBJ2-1	CASSARGERDNEQFF	TGTGCCAGCAGCGCCAGGGGGGAAAGGGACAATGAGCAGTTCTTC
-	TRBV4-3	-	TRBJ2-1	CASSHRLLSDEQFF	TGCGCCAGCAGCCACAGACTTTTATCGGATGAGCAGTTCTTC
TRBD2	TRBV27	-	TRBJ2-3	CASSPSGLFGDTQYF	TGTGCCAGCAGTCCTAGCGGTCTGTTTGGAGATACGCAGTATTTT
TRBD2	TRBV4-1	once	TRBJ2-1	CASSRLAGGGYEQFF	TGCGCCAGCAGCCGACTAGCGGGAGGTGGCTATGAGCAGTTCTTC
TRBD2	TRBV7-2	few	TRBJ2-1	CASSLAGTSGGAGEQFF	TGTGCCAGCAGCTTAGCGGGAACTAGCGGGGGGGCCGGTGAGCAGTTCTTC
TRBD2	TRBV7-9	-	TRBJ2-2	CASSFFSGTRNTGELFF	TGTGCCAGCAGCTTTTTTAGCGGGACAAGGAACACCGGGGAGCTGTTTTTT
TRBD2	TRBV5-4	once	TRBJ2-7	CASSGDDGGGALYEQYF	TGTGCCAGCAGCGGGGATGATGGCGGGGGGGCGTTGTACGAGCAGTACTTC
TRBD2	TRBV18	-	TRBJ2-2	CASSPLASGYSGELFF	TGTGCCAGCTCACCACTGGCTAGCGGGTACTCCGGGGAGCTGTTTTTT
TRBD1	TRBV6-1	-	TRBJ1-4	CASNVQGSHEKLFF	TGTGCCAGCAACGTACAGGGGAGCCATGAAAAACTGTTTTTT
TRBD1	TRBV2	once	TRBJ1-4	CASSGSRDSSYEKLFF	TGTGCCAGCAGTGGTAGCCGGGACAGCTCCTATGAAAAACTGTTTTTT
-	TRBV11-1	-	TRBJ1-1	CASSLGILADEAFF	TGTGCCAGCAGCTTAGGTATTCTGGCGGATGAAGCTTTCTTT
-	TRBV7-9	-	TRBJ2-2	CASSPYDGSANTGELFF	TGTGCCAGCAGCCCTTACGACGGAAGCGCGAACACCGGGGAGCTGTTTTTT
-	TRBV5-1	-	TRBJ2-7	CASSSDTYEQYF	TGCGCCAGCAGCTCAGACACCTACGAGCAGTACTTC
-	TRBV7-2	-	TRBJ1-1	CASSEQGNTEAFF	TGTGCCAGCAGCGAACAGGGGAACACTGAAGCTTTCTTT
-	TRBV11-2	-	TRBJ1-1	CASSLAKQGGATEAFF	TGTGCCAGCAGCTTGGCCAAACAGGGTGGGGCCACTGAAGCTTTCTTT